The sequence of this T cell receptor beta chain was determined in a study of patients and donors after allogeneic stem cell transplantation. This clonotype was seen many times. The junction does not match germline at one end; this may be a read error. The CDR3 covers 15 residues. CDR1 and CDR2 (germline): SSHAT, FNYEAQ (reference sequence). In TCRdb, the RT-PCR reads were re-called with MiXCR into one record per CDR3 protein. This table holds around 240,000 distinct CDR3 sequences, 13% to 15% found once. Source material: blood, either unsorted or a sorted T cell fraction (not recorded which). The origin of this receptor is a human donor who was either an allogeneic HSCT recipient or a stem cell or donor lymphocyte infusion donor (not recorded which). It is not recorded whose cells these are; they may come from a transplant donor. The chain employs TRBV7-7 and TRBJ2-2, with TRBD1 matching 8 bases. In nucleotides, the CDR3 is TGTGCTAGCAGCCCCGGACAGGGGAACACCGGGGAGCTGTTTTTT. Amino acids: CASSPGQGNTGELFF.